The 18 T cell receptor beta chains in this list originate from one sample, sequenced in a study of long-term antiretroviral therapy in people with HIV. Researchers ran immunoSEQ v3.0 at survey level. Sequencing used immunoSEQ multiplex PCR; TCRdb keeps in-frame clones, though not all of them. The sample shows approximately 18,000 clones, 91% of them seen only once. The specimen comprised unsorted PBMCs, sampled 3 years after starting antiretroviral therapy. The receptors here all came from a man aged 45-65 years with HIV.

The chain recombines TRBV6-1 with TRBJ1-1, with D unclear. CDR1 is MNHNS and CDR2 is SASEGT in the germline V gene. The CDR3 has 13 residues. With 6 bases removed from V and 1 base from J, the gap between germline ends came to 9 bases. CDR3 sequence reads: CASSVTRNTEAFF. In DNA, the CDR3 is TGTGCCAGCAGCGTAACAAGGAACACTGAAGCTTTCTTT.

V gene TRBV10-1 combines with J gene TRBJ1-2; the D gene is possibly TRBD1 (6 bases). The ends were cut back, 4 bases at V and 4 bases at J, with 10 bases in the middle. The CDR3 covers 13 residues. The germline V gene encodes CDR1 WNHNN and CDR2 SYGVQD (reference sequence). The CDR3 protein is CASSAQDSYGYTF. The CDR3, as DNA: TGCGCCAGCAGTGCTCAGGACAGCTATGGCTACACCTTC.

The chain carries TRBV9 and TRBJ2-7; TRBD1 is a possible D gene (6 bases). Germline V gene sequence: CDR1 SGDLS, CDR2 YYNGEE. V lost 0 bases, J lost 3 bases, and 10 bases lay in between. The CDR3 is 14 residues long. CDR3 sequence reads: CASSVGGTNYEQYF. The CDR3 DNA sequence: TGTGCCAGCAGCGTAGGGGGGACAAACTACGAGCAGTACTTC.

The chain is built from TRBV9 and TRBJ1-2; 8 bases agree with TRBD1. The CDR3 is made up of 12 amino acids. Germline V gene data show CDR1 as SGDLS and CDR2 as YYNGEE. The J segment lost 8 bases and the V segment lost 3 bases, leaving 3 bases of the junction unmatched. CDR3: CASSARGPGYTF. DNA for the CDR3: TGTGCCAGCAGCGCCAGGGGGCCAGGCTACACCTTC.

The V gene is TRBV9, the J gene TRBJ1-4; TRBD1 matches at 7 bases. Germline lookup yields CDR1 SGDLS and CDR2 YYNGEE. V was pared by 2 bases and J by 7 bases, with 8 bases of the junction left unmatched. The CDR3 extends over 15 amino acids. The CDR3 nucleotides are TGTGCCAGCAGCGTTTCCGGGACAGCATTTGAAAAACTGTTTTTT. Protein: CASSVSGTAFEKLFF.

In this sample, this clone turned up a few times. The gene calls are TRBV2 and TRBJ2-7, with TRBD1 matching 9 bases. Germline CDR1 and CDR2: SNHLY and FYNNEI. The J segment lost 2 bases and the V segment lost 6 bases, leaving 11 bases of the junction unmatched. The CDR3 is 16 amino acids. CDR3 residues: CASRPEWGTGTYEQYF. The CDR3 region has the DNA TGTGCCAGCAGACCTGAGTGGGGGACAGGGACCTACGAGCAGTACTTC.

The rearrangement uses TRBV14 and TRBJ1-6, with D perhaps matching TRBD1 (5 bases). Germline CDR1 is SGHDN and CDR2 is FVKESK. Trimming pared 1 base from V and 10 bases from J, leaving 11 bases between. This CDR3 contains 14 residues. This CDR3 is CASSQVSGYSPLHF. CDR3 sequence (DNA): TGTGCCAGCAGCCAAGTTTCAGGGTACTCACCCCTCCACTTT.

The chain is built from TRBV11-2 and TRBJ2-1, with D perhaps TRBD2 (6 bases). The CDR3 runs 13 residues. The germline V gene has CDR1 SGHAT and CDR2 FQNNGV. With 1 base removed from V and 5 bases from J, the gap between germline ends came to 6 bases. The chain's CDR3 is CASSLAGDNEQFF. The CDR3 region has the DNA TGTGCCAGCAGCTTAGCGGGGGACAATGAGCAGTTCTTC.

This chain links TRBV18 with TRBJ1-2; weak D call: TRBD1 (6 bases). Trimming removed 3 bases from V and 2 bases from J, with 7 bases in between. Germline V gene data show CDR1 as KGHSH and CDR2 as LQKENI. This CDR3 spans 13 amino acids. Here the CDR3 DNA reads TGTGCCAGCTCACCGGGGGCAAACTATGGCTACACCTTC. It specifies CASSPGANYGYTF.

The chain is built from TRBV6-1 and TRBJ1-2; TRBD1 matches at 7 bases. Germline V gives CDR1 MNHNS, CDR2 SASEGT. The J segment lost 4 bases and the V segment lost 2 bases, leaving 4 bases of the junction unmatched. The CDR3 is made up of 14 amino acids. The CDR3 is CASSETRQGYGYTF. Written as DNA, the CDR3 is TGTGCCAGCAGTGAAACCCGACAGGGCTATGGCTACACCTTC.

The chain employs TRBV9 and TRBJ1-2; TRBD1 aligns across 9 bases. V was pared by 1 base and J by 7 bases, with 5 bases of the junction left unmatched. Germline loops: CDR1 SGDLS, CDR2 YYNGEE. This CDR3 is 14 amino acids long. The CDR3 loop is CASSVPGQGFGYTF. The DNA of the CDR3 is TGTGCCAGCAGCGTACCGGGACAGGGCTTTGGCTACACCTTC.

The rearrangement joins TRBV19 to TRBJ1-1; 10 nucleotides match TRBD1. V dropped 8 bases and J dropped 4; count of bases not matched to a gene: 4. Looked up from germline, CDR1 is LNHDA and CDR2 is SQIVND (reference sequence). This CDR3 is built from 13 residues. For the CDR3, the DNA is TGTGCCAGTCGACAGGGGGCCGGCACTGAAGCTTTCTTT. Translation gives CASRQGAGTEAFF.

Sample share makes this clone large. V and J are TRBV4-3 and TRBJ2-3, with TRBD1 matching over 10 bases. Germline assignment: CDR1 LGHNA and CDR2 YSLEER. The CDR3 runs to 16 residues. Trimming cost V 5 bases and J 4 bases; bases outside gene matches: 9. The CDR3 here is CASSDDRTGGSDTQYF. CDR3 DNA sequence: TGCGCCAGCAGCGACGATAGGACAGGGGGATCAGATACGCAGTATTTT.

Here the CDR3 DNA reads TGTGCCAGCAGTGAGAACATACAGGGGGGGTACGAGCAGTACTTC. Translation gives CASSENIQGGYEQYF. The J gene is TRBJ2-7, the V gene TRBV6-1, with D tentatively TRBD1 (8 bases). V gave up 3 bases and J gave up 4 bases, with 16 bases separating them. The germline V gene encodes CDR1 MNHNS and CDR2 SASEGT. The CDR3 covers 15 residues.

This chain uses TRBV5-1 with TRBJ1-1; D remains unclear. V shed 0 bases and J shed 0 bases, with 9 bases lying between them. Germline CDR1 SGHRS, CDR2 YFSETQ. The CDR3 sequence is 15 residues long. The CDR3 spells CASSLGGSLNTEAFF. The CDR3 bases are TGCGCCAGCAGCTTGGGAGGCAGCTTGAACACTGAAGCTTTCTTT.

J is TRBJ1-1 and V is TRBV5-4; TRBD1 might be the D (5 bases). Trimming took 4 bases from V and 1 from J, leaving 20 bases between them. The CDR3 totals 17 residues. Germline CDR1 reads SGHNT; CDR2 reads YYREEE (reference sequence). Here the CDR3 DNA reads TGTGCCAGCAGCACCCGTCCAGGGTCCGCATCGAACACTGAAGCTTTCTTT. Its translation is CASSTRPGSASNTEAFF.

The chain joins TRBV9 to TRBJ1-1; D not resolved. The CDR3 contains 13 residues. Germline CDR1 reads SGDLS; CDR2 reads YYNGEE. Between the trimmed V and J ends, which lost 4 bases and 0 bases, there was a span of 7 bases. The CDR3 loop is CASSLRVNTEAFF. Written as DNA, the CDR3 is TGTGCCAGCAGCCTTCGAGTGAACACTGAAGCTTTCTTT. Supplemented by reference TRBV9 and TRBJ1-1, the full variable domain reads DSGVTQTPKHLITATGQRVTLRCSPRSGDLSVYWYQQSLDQGLQFLIQYYNGEERAKGNILERFSAQQFPDLHSELNLSSLELGDSALYFCASSLRVNTEAFFGQGTRLTVV.

The chain carries TRBV6-5 and TRBJ2-7; the D gene is possibly TRBD1 (5 bases). The CDR3 is 12 residues long. V shed 6 bases and J shed 4 bases, with 10 bases lying between them. In germline, CDR1 is MNHEY, CDR2 SVGAGI. The CDR3 DNA reads TGTGCCAGCAGCTCTGACAGATACGAGCAGTACTTC. It codes for CASSSDRYEQYF.